Below are 30 T cell receptor beta chains sequenced from a single sample in a study of blood T cell repertoires in COVID-19 (dated by TCRdb to about 2020). The library was built by means of the immunoSEQ multiplex PCR assay. The table was pulled from immuneACCESS by TCRdb, which kept in-frame rearrangements only. Such tables lose some clones; where checked, under half of the loss comes from unresolved V genes, and the rest has no known cause. The table for this sample lists under 250,000 clones; around four fifths of them were counted only once. The ten largest clones take up 5.5% to 7.5% of the sample. Sequencing input: peripheral blood. Receptors were obtained from an older woman with active or convalescent COVID-19.

CDR3: CASSYASGISTDTQYF. The CDR3 nucleotides read TGTGCCAGCAGTTATGCTAGCGGGATTAGCACAGATACGCAGTATTTT. This chain joins TRBV6-2 or TRBV6-3 and TRBJ2-3; TRBD2 matches 9 bases. In germline, CDR1 is MNHEY, CDR2 SVGEGT. J lost 0 bases, V lost 3 bases, and 4 bases had no gene match. The CDR3 loop spans 16 amino acids.

The sample holds one count of this clone. The chain employs TRBV14 and TRBJ1-5; D unresolved. The CDR3 loop spans 17 amino acids. Germline values: CDR1 SGHDN, CDR2 FVKESK. Trimming pared 0 bases from V and 1 base from J, leaving 13 bases between. The CDR3 protein is CASSQDCGRMSNQPQHF. The DNA of the CDR3 is TGTGCCAGCAGCCAAGATTGTGGGAGAATGAGCAATCAGCCCCAGCATTTT.

The genes are TRBV28 and TRBJ2-7; D is unclear. V was pared by 10 bases and J by 0 bases, with 10 bases between. This CDR3 spans 12 amino acids. From germline, CDR1 is MDHEN and CDR2 SYDVKM. CDR3 DNA: TGTGCCACCCCAACAGACTCCTACGAGCAGTACGTC. This gives the protein CATPTDSYEQYV.

The chain recombines TRBV29-1 with TRBJ1-1; D is ambiguous. V was pared by 7 bases and J by 1 base, with 7 bases between. The CDR3 runs 11 residues. Germline CDR1 SQVTM, CDR2 ANQGSEA. For the CDR3, the DNA is TGCAGCGCCCACAGGAACACTGAAGCTTTCTTT. It is translated as CSAHRNTEAFF.

The chain is built from TRBV27 and TRBJ2-3, with TRBD2 matching over 7 bases. V dropped 3 bases and J dropped 5; count of bases not matched to a gene: 5. Germline V CDR1 and CDR2: MNHEY, SMNVEV (reference sequence). The CDR3 sequence is 14 residues long. This CDR3 reads CASSLGLLGDTQYF. The CDR3 DNA sequence: TGTGCCAGCAGTTTGGGACTACTAGGAGATACGCAGTATTTT.

V gene TRBV2 combines with J gene TRBJ1-2, with D uncertain. V shed 3 bases and J shed 2 bases, with 10 bases lying between them. Germline V lookup: CDR1 SNHLY, CDR2 FYNNEI. CDR3 size: 14 residues. DNA of the CDR3: TGTGCCAGCAGTGATAGGAGGGTCAACTATGGCTACACCTTC. It codes for CASSDRRVNYGYTF. The full variable domain, in which reference TRBV2 and TRBJ1-2 provide the parts outside the CDR3, is EPEVTQTPSHQVTQMGQEVILRCVPISNHLYFYWYRQILGQKVEFLVSFYNNEISEKSEIFDDQFSVERPDGSNFTLKIRSTKLEDSAMYFCASSDRRVNYGYTFGSGTRLTVV.

This clone appeared a few times. The V and J genes are TRBV5-1 and TRBJ2-3; TRBD2 aligns across 11 bases. The CDR3 sequence is 16 residues long. The V gene's germline CDR1 is SGHRS and CDR2 YFSETQ. V lost 0 bases and J lost 4; bases outside the gene matches: 4. CDR3 region: CASSLDPSGRSDTQYF. The CDR3 DNA follows: TGCGCCAGCAGCTTGGATCCTAGCGGGAGGTCAGATACGCAGTATTTT. The full variable domain, in which reference TRBV5-1 and TRBJ2-3 provide the parts outside the CDR3, is KAGVTQTPRYLIKTRGQQVTLSCSPISGHRSVSWYQQTPGQGLQFLFEYFSETQRNKGNFPGRFSGRQFSNSRSEMNVSTLELGDSALYLCASSLDPSGRSDTQYFGPGTRLTVL.

The V gene is TRBV5-5, the J gene TRBJ2-1, with 15 positions matching TRBD2. J gave up 1 base and V 4 bases, and 9 bases lay outside the gene matches. This CDR3 has 19 residues. Germline CDR1 SGHKS, CDR2 YYEKEE (reference sequence). CDR3 protein: CASSHRTSGGDRSYNEQFF. CDR3 nucleotide sequence: TGTGCCAGCAGCCACCGGACTAGCGGGGGGGATAGGTCCTACAATGAGCAGTTCTTC.

The chain couples TRBV4-1 to TRBJ1-2; D call uncertain. Germline CDR1 reads MGHRA; CDR2 reads YSYEKL. The CDR3 contains 14 residues. Trimming took 1 base from V and 7 from J, leaving 13 bases between them. In DNA form, the CDR3 reads TGCGCCAGCAGCCAAGGCCCGGGGATTGCTGGCTACACCTTC. It codes for CASSQGPGIAGYTF.

J is TRBJ2-1 and V is TRBV6-1; TRBD1 might be the D (6 bases). The CDR3 has 17 residues. CDR1 is MNHNS, CDR2 SASEGT, per germline. The germline V and J ends were trimmed by 3 bases and 1 base, with 16 bases remaining between them. The CDR3 nucleotides are TGTGCCAGCAGTGATTTTGGTGCCAGGGGATCCTACAATGAGCAGTTCTTC. Its translation: CASSDFGARGSYNEQFF.

J is TRBJ2-1 and V is TRBV3-1 (or the pseudogene TRBV3-2), with 13 bases that match TRBD2. Trimming at V came to 0 bases and at J to 8 bases, leaving 1 base not matched to a gene. The CDR3 covers 15 residues. The germline V gene has CDR1 LGHDT and CDR2 YNNKEL (reference sequence). The DNA of the CDR3 is TGTGCCAGCAGCCAAGAAGGACTAGCGGGGGATGAGCAGTTCTTC. It encodes CASSQEGLAGDEQFF.

This clone was seen only once. The V gene is TRBV5-1, the J gene TRBJ2-3; maybe TRBD1 (6 bases). The CDR3 spans 14 residues. Germline V CDR1 and CDR2: SGHRS, YFSETQ. V was cut by 1 base and J by 8 bases, with 14 bases left in between. CDR3: CASSLWGQSGTQYF. DNA of the CDR3: TGCGCCAGCAGCTTGTGGGGGCAAAGTGGTACGCAGTATTTT.

This chain links TRBV6-1 with TRBJ1-1, with D perhaps matching TRBD1 (5 bases). The germline CDR1 and CDR2 sequences are MNHNS and SASEGT. The CDR3 covers 14 residues. The V end was cut by 1 base, the J end by 4 bases, with 10 bases between. The CDR3 nucleotides read TGTGCCAGCAGTGAAGGGGGGGTACGCACTGAAGCTTTCTTT. Its translation is CASSEGGVRTEAFF.

J is TRBJ2-7 and V is TRBV4-1; 10 nucleotides match TRBD2. Germline assignment: CDR1 MGHRA and CDR2 YSYEKL. There are 19 residues in the CDR3. Losses at the gene ends were 0 bases for V and 2 bases for J; bases not matched to a gene: 13. This CDR3 reads CASSQEILAGAPYPYEQYF. The CDR3 DNA follows: TGCGCCAGCAGCCAAGAAATCCTAGCGGGAGCCCCGTATCCCTACGAGCAGTACTTC.

This rearrangement joins TRBV27 to TRBJ1-5, with D unresolved. The CDR3 spans 14 residues. Trimming left V 2 bases short and J 6 bases short, with 11 bases between. In germline, CDR1 is MNHEY, CDR2 SMNVEV (reference sequence). The CDR3 DNA reads TGTGCCAGCAGTTTACAGTCGGCAGGTCAGCCCCAGCATTTT. Translating gives CASSLQSAGQPQHF.

The chain recombines TRBV5-1 with TRBJ1-1, with 7 bases lining up with TRBD1. Losses at the gene ends were 5 bases for V and 2 bases for J; bases not matched to a gene: 9. The germline CDR1 and CDR2 sequences are SGHRS and YFSETQ. The CDR3 spans 15 residues. CDR3 loop: CASRFTGAANTEAFF. As DNA, the CDR3 is TGCGCCAGCAGATTCACAGGGGCCGCTAACACTGAAGCTTTCTTT. Together with reference TRBV5-1 and TRBJ1-1, the CDR3 gives the full variable domain: KAGVTQTPRYLIKTRGQQVTLSCSPISGHRSVSWYQQTPGQGLQFLFEYFSETQRNKGNFPGRFSGRQFSNSRSEMNVSTLELGDSALYLCASRFTGAANTEAFFGQGTRLTVV.

V and J are TRBV2 and TRBJ1-2; no clear D gene. The CDR3 runs to 14 residues. V was trimmed by 0 bases and J by 7 bases, leaving 12 bases between them. CDR1 is SNHLY and CDR2 is FYNNEI in the germline V gene. In DNA form, the CDR3 reads TGTGCCAGCAGTGAAGCGCGGGGTAAGGTTGGCTACACCTTC. Translated: CASSEARGKVGYTF.

In DNA form, the CDR3 reads TGTGCCAGCAGCAAAAACCCGGGACTAGCGGAAGAGACCCAGTACTTC. Its translation: CASSKNPGLAEETQYF. The V and J genes are TRBV5-4 and TRBJ2-5; TRBD2 agrees at 11 bases. V shed 4 bases and J 3 bases; nucleotides not matched to a gene: 8. Germline CDR1 is SGHNT and CDR2 is YYREEE (reference sequence). This CDR3 spans 16 amino acids.

This clone was recorded many times. This chain uses TRBV13 with TRBJ2-7, with a weak D call TRBD1 (6 bases). Germline values: CDR1 PRHDT, CDR2 FYEKMQ (reference sequence). V was clipped by 5 bases and J by 7 bases, with 12 bases between them. The CDR3 runs 12 residues. CDR3 residues: CASSLSGEEQYF. The CDR3 coding sequence is TGTGCCAGCAGCCTCTCAGGGGAGGAGCAGTACTTC. The full variable domain, in which reference TRBV13 and TRBJ2-7 provide the parts outside the CDR3, is AAGVIQSPRHLIKEKRETATLKCYPIPRHDTVYWYQQGPGQDPQFLISFYEKMQSDKGSIPDRFSAQQFSDYHSELNMSSLELGDSALYFCASSLSGEEQYFGPGTRLTVT.

The chain carries TRBV9 and TRBJ1-6; maybe TRBD1 (5 bases). Germline CDR1 SGDLS, CDR2 YYNGEE. Trimming took off 4 bases at V and 5 bases at J, with 10 bases between the two ends. This CDR3 contains 14 residues. Here the CDR3 reads CASSRGQNNSPLHF. The DNA for the CDR3 is TGTGCCAGCAGCAGAGGACAAAATAATTCACCCCTCCACTTT.

The sample holds a few counts of this clone. The V and J genes are TRBV25-1 and TRBJ2-5; 14 positions agree with TRBD2. V lost 2 bases and J lost 4; bases outside the gene matches: 0. The CDR3 consists of 15 residues. Germline assignment: CDR1 MGHDK and CDR2 SYGVNS. The CDR3 DNA reads TGTGCCAGCAGTGAAGGGACTAGCGGGAGAGAGACCCAGTACTTC. This encodes CASSEGTSGRETQYF.

The chain carries TRBV15 and TRBJ2-7; maybe TRBD2 (6 bases). V was clipped by 4 bases and J by 5 bases, with 18 bases between them. The CDR3 runs to 15 residues. Germline CDR1 LNHNV, CDR2 YYDKDF (reference sequence). CDR3 nucleotides: TGTGCCACCAGCATCCCGGGAGCAGGGACCCACGAGCAGTACTTC. Protein: CATSIPGAGTHEQYF.

This chain joins TRBV20-1 and TRBJ1-2, with D maybe TRBD1 (6 bases). The CDR3 sequence is 13 residues long. Germline loops: CDR1 DFQATT, CDR2 SNEGSKA (reference sequence). Trimming took off 3 bases at V and 7 bases at J, with 15 bases between the two ends. The DNA of the CDR3 is TGCAGTGCTAGTCCCTCAGGGGTGGGTGGCTACACCTTC. This gives the protein CSASPSGVGGYTF.

V and J are TRBV6-5 and TRBJ2-7, with D perhaps TRBD1 (6 bases). CDR1 is MNHEY, CDR2 SVGAGI, per germline. V was shortened by 6 bases and J by 6 bases, with 12 bases between the two germline ends. The CDR3 spans 12 residues. CDR3: CASRGDKVEQYV. The CDR3 DNA reads TGTGCCAGCAGGGGGGACAAGGTCGAGCAGTACGTC.

This chain connects TRBV7-9 to TRBJ1-2, with D perhaps matching TRBD1 (6 bases). The CDR3 loop spans 14 amino acids. V lost 2 bases and J 4 bases, leaving 11 bases between the germline ends. Germline-derived CDR1 and CDR2 are SEHNR and FQNEAQ (reference sequence). CDR3 sequence: CASSLRQDSYGYTF. Written as DNA, the CDR3 is TGTGCCAGCAGCTTACGACAGGACTCCTATGGCTACACCTTC.

V and J are TRBV7-9 and TRBJ1-5; 7 bases line up with TRBD1. Per the germline V gene, CDR1 is SEHNR and CDR2 is FQNEAQ (reference sequence). The CDR3 totals 15 residues. Trimming cost V 5 bases and J 4 bases; bases outside gene matches: 8. The chain's CDR3 is CASSLTGTDNQPQHF. The DNA of the CDR3 is TGTGCCAGCAGCCTAACCGGGACAGATAATCAGCCCCAGCATTTT. Looking up the rest from reference TRBV7-9 and TRBJ1-5 gives the full variable domain: DTGVSQNPRHKITKRGQNVTFRCDPISEHNRLYWYRQTLGQGPEFLTYFQNEAQLEKSRLLSDRFSAERPKGSFSTLEIQRTEQGDSAMYLCASSLTGTDNQPQHFGDGTRLSIL.

This clone was observed a handful of times. This chain joins TRBV10-3 and TRBJ1-5; the D gene is possibly TRBD1 (5 bases). CDR1 is ENHRY and CDR2 is SYGVKD in the germline V gene. The ends were cut back, 3 bases at V and 7 bases at J, with 13 bases in the middle. CDR3 size: 14 residues. CDR3 amino acids: CAISDEATAQPQHF. The CDR3 DNA sequence: TGTGCCATCAGTGATGAGGCGACAGCCCAGCCCCAGCATTTT.

In DNA, the CDR3 is TGTGCCAGCAGCCAAGAGTACGGGTACGCGAACACCGGGGAGCTGTTTTTT. Protein: CASSQEYGYANTGELFF. This chain links TRBV3-1 (or the pseudogene TRBV3-2) with TRBJ2-2; D uncertain. The CDR3 length is 17 residues. CDR1 is LGHDT, CDR2 YNNKEL, per germline (reference sequence). Trimming stripped 0 bases from V and 0 bases from J, with 11 bases between.

V usage is TRBV5-4 and J usage is TRBJ2-1; 14 nucleotides align to TRBD2. The CDR3 runs 17 residues. CDR1 SGHNT and CDR2 YYREEE come from the germline V gene (reference sequence). With V trimmed by 4 bases and J by 8 bases, 11 bases remained unmatched. The CDR3 sequence: CASSQLMTSGRGYEQFF. CDR3 in DNA: TGTGCCAGCAGCCAACTAATGACTAGCGGGAGGGGTTATGAGCAGTTCTTC.

This CDR3 reads CASSQASGSYNEQFF. Here the CDR3 DNA reads TGTGCCAGCAGCCAAGCTAGCGGATCCTACAATGAGCAGTTCTTC. The genes are TRBV4-2 and TRBJ2-1; 7 nucleotides agree with TRBD2. The CDR3 loop spans 15 amino acids. Germline V gene lookup returns CDR1 LGHNA and CDR2 YNFKEQ. Trimming took 1 base from V and 1 from J; bases not matched to a gene: 1.